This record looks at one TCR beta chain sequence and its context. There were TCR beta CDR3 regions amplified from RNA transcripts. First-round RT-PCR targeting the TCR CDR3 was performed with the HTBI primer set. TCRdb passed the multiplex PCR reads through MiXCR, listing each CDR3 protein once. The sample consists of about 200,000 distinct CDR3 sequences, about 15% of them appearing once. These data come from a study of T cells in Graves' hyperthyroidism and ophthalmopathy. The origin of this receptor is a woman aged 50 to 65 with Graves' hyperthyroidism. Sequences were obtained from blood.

The CDR3 DNA is TGTGCCAGCAGTTACGGTTCGGACGAGCAGTACTTC. Amino acid sequence: CASSYGSDEQYF. The rearrangement joins TRBV6-9 to TRBJ2-7; D gene unclear. V lost 3 bases, J lost 5 bases, and 8 bases lay in between. The CDR3 is 12 residues long. Germline CDR1 and CDR2: MNHGY and SVAAGI.